Sequencing of this TCR beta chain was carried out in a study of monozygotic twins with inflammatory bowel disease. This CDR3 has 19 amino acids. Germline V lookup: CDR1 KGHSH, CDR2 LQKENI. Total RNA isolation used whole blood (no T cell sorting was performed). TCRdb re-analyzed the 5' RACE reads; it lists each CDR3 protein once, without DNA. Its clone listing holds about 160,000 distinct CDR3 sequences. The sample taken for sequencing was blood. The source is a human donor with ulcerative colitis or Crohn's disease, or a healthy co-twin of an affected twin (not recorded which). V gene TRBV18 combines with J gene TRBJ2-7; TCRdb indicates TRBD2, and absent DNA this call remains unverified. The CDR3: CASYPHQRTSGRTFYEQYF. Supplemented by reference TRBV18 and TRBJ2-7, the full variable domain reads NAGVMQNPRHLVRRRGQEARLRCSPMKGHSHVYWYRQLPEEGLKFMVYLQKENIIDESGMPKERFSAEFPKEGPSILRIQQVVRGDSAAYFCASYPHQRTSGRTFYEQYFGPGTRLTVT.